These 28 T cell receptor beta chains were sequenced from one sample in a study of cytomegalovirus exposure and HLA in healthy donors. Use of 60 Vbeta and 13 Jbeta primers characterized the PCR. Method: immunoSEQ multiplex PCR; TCRdb's copy keeps in-frame clones and lacks some. The profile shows 150,000 to 200,000 clones, approximately 85% of them singletons. The sequenced sample was PBMCs. These receptors were collected from a man between 50 and 59 years old in good health and CMV-seropositive.

The chain joins TRBV7-3 to TRBJ2-5, with 9 bases aligning to TRBD1. Germline lookup yields CDR1 SGHTA and CDR2 FQGTGA. V lost 2 bases and J lost 4; bases outside the gene matches: 5. The CDR3 has 15 residues. Written as DNA, the CDR3 is TGTGCCAGCAGCTTATCCGGGACAGGGATAGAGACCCAGTACTTC. Encoded protein: CASSLSGTGIETQYF.

A single count supports this clone. This rearrangement joins TRBV5-8 to TRBJ1-2; D remains ambiguous. The V gene's germline CDR1 is SGHTS and CDR2 YDEGEE. V gave up 9 bases and J gave up 1 base, with 4 bases separating them. There are 10 residues in the CDR3. The CDR3 DNA is TGTGCCACCCGTAACTATGGCTACACCTTC. Amino acid sequence: CATRNYGYTF.

This clone occurred once. The V and J genes are TRBV13 and TRBJ2-5, with D perhaps matching TRBD1 (6 bases). Germline CDR1 reads PRHDT; CDR2 reads FYEKMQ (reference sequence). V was shortened by 1 base and J by 5 bases, with 8 bases between the two germline ends. The CDR3 is 13 residues long. For the CDR3, the DNA is TGTGCCAGCAGCTTAGTCCAGGGGGAGACCCAGTACTTC. Translation gives CASSLVQGETQYF.

The chain recombines TRBV7-2 with TRBJ2-7; TRBD2 matches at 8 bases. The CDR3 extends over 15 amino acids. Germline V gene data show CDR1 as SGHTA and CDR2 as FQGNSA. Germline trimming cut 3 bases from V and 4 bases from J; bases unmatched to any gene: 8. CDR3 loop: CASSLASGSQYEQYF. The CDR3 DNA sequence: TGTGCCAGCAGCTTGGCCAGCGGGAGCCAATACGAGCAGTACTTC.

This chain connects TRBV7-2 to TRBJ1-6, with 7 bases that match TRBD1. V was clipped by 2 bases and J by 4 bases; unmatched bases: 2. CDR1 and CDR2 (germline): SGHTA, FQGNSA. The CDR3 covers 15 residues. The CDR3 sequence is CASSLRGQYNSPLHF. The CDR3 nucleotides are TGTGCCAGCAGCTTACGGGGACAGTATAATTCACCCCTCCACTTT.

CDR3 protein: CSVVEAGGSDTQYF. DNA for the CDR3: TGCAGCGTTGTAGAAGCGGGAGGGTCCGATACGCAGTATTTT. This chain uses TRBV29-1 with TRBJ2-3; TRBD2 aligns across 10 bases. This CDR3 contains 14 residues. The germline V gene encodes CDR1 SQVTM and CDR2 ANQGSEA. The J segment lost 6 bases and the V segment lost 4 bases, leaving 7 bases of the junction unmatched.

This clone was counted a few times. In DNA form, the CDR3 reads TGTGCCACCAGCACCTCGACAGGGGGGTACAATGAGCAGTTCTTC. Amino acids: CATSTSTGGYNEQFF. The rearrangement joins TRBV15 to TRBJ2-1; 9 bases are a match to TRBD1. Germline CDR1 reads LNHNV; CDR2 reads YYDKDF (reference sequence). The CDR3 loop spans 15 amino acids. V lost 4 bases, J lost 4 bases, and 5 bases stayed unmatched.

The chain is built from TRBV27 and TRBJ2-5; 7 bases align to TRBD2. This CDR3 spans 14 amino acids. The germline V gene encodes CDR1 MNHEY and CDR2 SMNVEV (reference sequence). With 2 bases clipped from V and 5 bases from J, the junction kept 5 bases outside the gene matches. In DNA, the CDR3 is TGTGCCAGCAGTTTAGCGGGAGTAGCTGAGACCCAGTACTTC. Its translation is CASSLAGVAETQYF.

The chain employs TRBV7-6 and TRBJ2-5; 7 bases match TRBD1. V was clipped by 5 bases and J by 7 bases; unmatched bases: 7. This CDR3 comprises 13 residues. Germline CDR1 is SGHVS and CDR2 is FNYEAQ. The CDR3 loop reads CASSEGQTRTQYF. For the CDR3, the DNA is TGTGCCAGCAGCGAGGGACAGACGAGGACCCAGTACTTC.

This chain uses TRBV9 with TRBJ2-1, with 13 bases aligning to TRBD2. The CDR3 is made up of 15 amino acids. The germline CDR1 and CDR2 sequences are SGDLS and YYNGEE. V trimming: 2 bases; J trimming: 12 bases; junction bases outside the gene matches: 8. Written as DNA, the CDR3 is TGTGCCAGCAGCGTTACTAGCGGGAGGGCGACATCGCAGTTCTTC. Its protein is CASSVTSGRATSQFF.

Concerning this clone itself: Other DNA variants within this sample encode the same CDR3. The chain combines TRBV19 with TRBJ2-3, with 7 bases identical to TRBD1. Trimming took 6 bases from V and 0 from J; bases not matched to a gene: 3. The CDR3 contains 14 residues. Germline V gene sequence: CDR1 LNHDA, CDR2 SQIVND (reference sequence). Here the CDR3 DNA reads TGTGCCAGTAGCAAGGGGGCTAGCACAGATACGCAGTATTTT. Its protein product is CASSKGASTDTQYF.

This chain uses TRBV7-8 with TRBJ2-5, with 10 bases matching TRBD2. V shed 7 bases and J 1 base; nucleotides not matched to a gene: 6. CDR1 is SGHVS and CDR2 is FQNEAQ in the germline V gene. CDR3 size: 15 residues. The CDR3 DNA sequence: TGTGCCAGCACCCTTAGCGGGGGGACCCAAGAGACCCAGTACTTC. It yields the protein CASTLSGGTQETQYF.

The chain couples TRBV2 to TRBJ2-7, with D unresolved. CDR3 length: 13 amino acids. Deletions cut 6 bases from V and 6 bases from J, with 15 bases between. Germline CDR1 reads SNHLY; CDR2 reads FYNNEI. CDR3 coding DNA: TGTGCCAGCAGCCTCAGCAAAACTACCGAGCAGTACTTC. Translated: CASSLSKTTEQYF.

V is TRBV7-2 and J is TRBJ2-3; D ambiguous. Germline V gives CDR1 SGHTA, CDR2 FQGNSA. The CDR3 sequence is 13 residues long. V was trimmed by 4 bases and J by 0 bases, leaving 5 bases between them. The CDR3 is CASSSPSTDTQYF. As DNA, the CDR3 is TGTGCCAGCAGCTCCCCTAGCACAGATACGCAGTATTTT.

This sequence joins TRBV28 and TRBJ2-7; 11 nucleotides align to TRBD2. Trimming took 3 bases from V and 3 from J; bases not matched to a gene: 1. Per germline, CDR1 MDHEN and CDR2 SYDVKM. The CDR3 covers 14 residues. DNA for the CDR3: TGTGCCAGCAGTTTGCTAGCGGGGGGCTACGAGCAGTACTTC. Protein: CASSLLAGGYEQYF.

The count of this clone is one. The J gene is TRBJ2-7, the V gene TRBV6-1; possibly TRBD1 for D (5 bases). The CDR3 totals 14 residues. The germline V gene has CDR1 MNHNS and CDR2 SASEGT. Trimming removed 11 bases at V and 4 bases at J, with 21 bases between. CDR3 bases: TGTGCCTCCTCCAAGGACAAGACAGCATACGAGCAGTACTTC. Encoded protein: CASSKDKTAYEQYF.

This chain joins TRBV20-1 and TRBJ2-5; a weak D match, TRBD2 (5 bases). V was shortened by 2 bases and J by 11 bases, with 12 bases between the two germline ends. Germline values: CDR1 DFQATT, CDR2 SNEGSKA (reference sequence). This CDR3 contains 11 residues. The CDR3 spells CSARSPREQYF. DNA of the CDR3: TGCAGTGCTAGATCCCCTAGGGAGCAGTACTTC.

J is TRBJ2-2 and V is TRBV7-2; tentative D call: TRBD2 (6 bases). Looked up from germline, CDR1 is SGHTA and CDR2 is FQGNSA. The ends were cut back, 1 base at V and 7 bases at J, with 13 bases in the middle. The CDR3 is made up of 15 amino acids. CDR3 DNA sequence: TGTGCCAGCAGCTTAGTACCGCGGGGTTACGGGGAGCTGTTTTTT. It yields the protein CASSLVPRGYGELFF.

V and J are TRBV7-8 and TRBJ1-2; D gene ambiguous. Per the germline V gene, CDR1 is SGHVS and CDR2 is FQNEAQ. The V and J ends lost 1 base and 0 bases respectively, with 9 bases between them. CDR3 length: 15 residues. In nucleotides, the CDR3 is TGTGCCAGCAGCTTAGTGGCCGGAGCTAACTATGGCTACACCTTC. Protein: CASSLVAGANYGYTF.

This chain joins TRBV28 and TRBJ2-1, with TRBD1 as a possible D gene (6 bases). Germline CDR1 reads MDHEN; CDR2 reads SYDVKM. The V gene lost 2 bases and the J gene lost 3 bases, with 14 bases spanning the gap. CDR3 length: 16 residues. This chain's CDR3 is CASSLGGPGYYNEQFF. The CDR3 DNA is TGTGCCAGCAGTTTAGGGGGCCCGGGCTACTACAATGAGCAGTTCTTC. Full variable domain (remainder filled in from reference TRBV28 and TRBJ2-1): DVKVTQSSRYLVKRTGEKVFLECVQDMDHENMFWYRQDPGLGLRLIYFSYDVKMKEKGDIPEGYSVSREKKERFSLILESASTNQTSMYLCASSLGGPGYYNEQFFGPGTRLTVL.

The gene calls are TRBV7-3 and TRBJ2-2; the D gene is possibly TRBD1 (6 bases). V lost 4 bases to trimming and J lost 4 bases, with 10 bases between them. In germline, CDR1 is SGHTA, CDR2 FQGTGA. This CDR3 is built from 14 residues. Here the CDR3 DNA reads TGTGCCAGCAGCTCGACAGGAAGCACCGGGGAGCTGTTTTTT. Translating gives CASSSTGSTGELFF.

The chain couples TRBV6-1 to TRBJ2-7; no reliable D call. Germline V CDR1 and CDR2: MNHNS, SASEGT. Trimming pared 2 bases from V and 1 base from J, leaving 9 bases between. The CDR3 length is 14 residues. CDR3 coding DNA: TGTGCCAGCAGTGAACAAGAGCGTTCCTACGAGCAGTACTTC. It yields the protein CASSEQERSYEQYF.

The chain is built from TRBV4-3 and TRBJ1-1; no clear D gene. Trimming left V 0 bases short and J 8 bases short, with 10 bases between. Germline assignment: CDR1 LGHNA and CDR2 YSLEER. This CDR3 contains 13 residues. The chain's CDR3 is CASSQEWRFEAFF. The CDR3 nucleotides read TGCGCCAGCAGCCAAGAGTGGCGGTTCGAAGCTTTCTTT.

The DNA for the CDR3 is TGTGCCAGCAGTGAAGCTCGGAGCTCTGGGGCCAACGTCCTGACTTTC. Its protein is CASSEARSSGANVLTF. This sequence joins TRBV2 and TRBJ2-6, with D uncertain. The CDR3 runs to 16 residues. Trimming took 0 bases from V and 0 from J, leaving 6 bases between them. The germline V gene has CDR1 SNHLY and CDR2 FYNNEI.

The table lists this clone with a few counts. The V gene is TRBV5-1, the J gene TRBJ1-5, with 7 positions matching TRBD1. The CDR3 runs 15 residues. Germline CDR1 is SGHRS and CDR2 is YFSETQ. V dropped 4 bases and J dropped 0; count of bases not matched to a gene: 4. This CDR3 reads CASSDTGDSNQPQHF. CDR3 nucleotides: TGCGCCAGCAGCGACACAGGGGATAGCAATCAGCCCCAGCATTTT.

V gene TRBV6-5 combines with J gene TRBJ2-2, with D perhaps matching TRBD1 (5 bases). The CDR3 loop spans 14 amino acids. Between the trimmed V and J ends, which lost 0 bases and 4 bases, there was a span of 6 bases. The germline CDR1 and CDR2 sequences are MNHEY and SVGAGI. CDR3 DNA sequence: TGTGCCAGCAGTTACTCGACAGTCACCGGGGAGCTGTTTTTT. Translation gives CASSYSTVTGELFF.

The chain is built from TRBV10-3 and TRBJ1-5; TRBD1 agrees at 9 bases. Per germline, CDR1 ENHRY and CDR2 SYGVKD. V shed 3 bases and J 4 bases; nucleotides not matched to a gene: 7. CDR3 length equals 16 residues. The CDR3 DNA reads as TGTGCCATCAGTGAACAGGGGGCCGGTGCAAATCAGCCCCAGCATTTT. It is translated as CAISEQGAGANQPQHF.

This rearrangement joins TRBV25-1 to TRBJ2-3; D remains unclear. The CDR3 is made up of 14 amino acids. With 2 bases removed from V and 3 bases from J, the gap between germline ends came to 9 bases. Germline V gene lookup returns CDR1 MGHDK and CDR2 SYGVNS. CDR3 residues: CASSEPWATDTQYF. The DNA for the CDR3 is TGTGCCAGCAGTGAACCCTGGGCAACAGATACGCAGTATTTT.